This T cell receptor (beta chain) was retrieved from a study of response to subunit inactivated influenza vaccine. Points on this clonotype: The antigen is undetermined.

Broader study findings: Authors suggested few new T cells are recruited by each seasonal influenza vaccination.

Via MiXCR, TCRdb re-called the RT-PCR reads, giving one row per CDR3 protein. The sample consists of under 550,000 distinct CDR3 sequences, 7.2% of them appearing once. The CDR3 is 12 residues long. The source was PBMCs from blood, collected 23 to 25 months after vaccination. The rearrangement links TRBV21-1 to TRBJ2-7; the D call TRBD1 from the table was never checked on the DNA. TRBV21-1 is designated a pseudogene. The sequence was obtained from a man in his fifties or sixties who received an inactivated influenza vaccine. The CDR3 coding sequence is TGTGCCAGCAGCGCACTCCTAAGGGGGCAGTACTTC. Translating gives CASSALLRGQYF.